The rows below give T cell receptor beta chains drawn from one sample of a study of blood T cell repertoires in COVID-19. The protocol was immunoSEQ multiplex PCR, while the TCRdb copy is restricted to in-frame clones and leaves out a portion. The sample shows fewer than 180,000 clones, 80% to 90% of them seen only once. The sequenced sample was peripheral blood. All receptors derive from a man between 65 and 85 years old with acute or convalescent COVID-19. The conserved cysteine and the conserved F or W are not part of the CDR3 here.

TRBV6-2/TRBV6-3,ASSYPPRGGVTDTQY
TRBV12-3/TRBV12-4,ASSVRGTDTQY
TRBV2,ASRQPDRGPNSPLH
TRBV28,ASTPRSPGNTEAF
TRBV7-7,ASSLDRDQPQH
TRBV7-2,ASSQGLAGGYIQY
TRBV27,ASSFSSGGPYNEQF
TRBV5-5,ASSLGGSGSYEQY
TRBV7-6,ASSLFGTSGSFTDTQY
TRBV14,ASRTSGTSRPIQLSYNEQF
TRBV6-1,ASSESRGGYNEQF